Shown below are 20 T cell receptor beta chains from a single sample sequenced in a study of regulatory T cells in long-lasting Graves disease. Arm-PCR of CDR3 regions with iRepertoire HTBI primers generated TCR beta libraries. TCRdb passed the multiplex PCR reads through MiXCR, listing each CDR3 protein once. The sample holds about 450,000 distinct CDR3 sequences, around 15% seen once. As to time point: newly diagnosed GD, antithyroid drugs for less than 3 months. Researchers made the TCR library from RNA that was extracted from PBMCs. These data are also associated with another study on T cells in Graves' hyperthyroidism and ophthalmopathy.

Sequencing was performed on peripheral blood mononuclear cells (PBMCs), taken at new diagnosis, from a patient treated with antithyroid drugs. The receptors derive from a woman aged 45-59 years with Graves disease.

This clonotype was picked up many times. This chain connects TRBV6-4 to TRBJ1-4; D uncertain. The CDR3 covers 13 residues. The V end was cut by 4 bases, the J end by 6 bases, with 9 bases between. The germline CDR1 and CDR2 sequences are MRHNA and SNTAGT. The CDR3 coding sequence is TGTGCCAGCAGTGTTGGGCCAGATGAAAAACTGTTTTTT. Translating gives CASSVGPDEKLFF.

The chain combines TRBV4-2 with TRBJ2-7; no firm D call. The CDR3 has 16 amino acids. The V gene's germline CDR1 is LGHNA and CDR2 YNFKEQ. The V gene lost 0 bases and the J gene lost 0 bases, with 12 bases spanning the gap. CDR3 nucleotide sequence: TGTGCCAGCAGCCAAGACTATAAGGATCGCTCCTACGAGCAGTACTTC. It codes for CASSQDYKDRSYEQYF.

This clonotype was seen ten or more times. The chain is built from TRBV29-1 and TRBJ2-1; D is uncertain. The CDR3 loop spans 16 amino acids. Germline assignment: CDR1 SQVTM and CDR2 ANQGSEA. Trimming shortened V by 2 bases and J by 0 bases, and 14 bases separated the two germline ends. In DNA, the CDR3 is TGCAGCGTTGAATCACCTCTCCGCAGCTCCTACAATGAGCAGTTCTTC. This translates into CSVESPLRSSYNEQFF.

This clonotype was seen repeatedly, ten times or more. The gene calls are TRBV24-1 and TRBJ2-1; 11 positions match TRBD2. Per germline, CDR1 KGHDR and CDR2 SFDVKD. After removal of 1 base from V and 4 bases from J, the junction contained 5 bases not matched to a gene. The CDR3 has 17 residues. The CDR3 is CATSDFGTSGGYNEQFF. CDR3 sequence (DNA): TGTGCCACCAGTGATTTTGGGACTAGCGGAGGATACAATGAGCAGTTCTTC.

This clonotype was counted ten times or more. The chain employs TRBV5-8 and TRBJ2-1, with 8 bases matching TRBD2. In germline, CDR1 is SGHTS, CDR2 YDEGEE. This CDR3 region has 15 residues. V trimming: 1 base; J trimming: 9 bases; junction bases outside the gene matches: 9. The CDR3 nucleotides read TGTGCCAGCAGCTTGCGGTTCGGGAGGGCCGGTGAGCAGTTCTTC. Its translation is CASSLRFGRAGEQFF.

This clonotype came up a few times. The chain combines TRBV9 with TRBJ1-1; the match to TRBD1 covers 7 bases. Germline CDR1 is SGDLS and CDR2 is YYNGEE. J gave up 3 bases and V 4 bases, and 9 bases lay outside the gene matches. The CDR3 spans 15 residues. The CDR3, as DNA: TGTGCCAGCAGCCTTCAGGGGGGCGGTTACACTGAAGCTTTCTTT. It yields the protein CASSLQGGGYTEAFF.

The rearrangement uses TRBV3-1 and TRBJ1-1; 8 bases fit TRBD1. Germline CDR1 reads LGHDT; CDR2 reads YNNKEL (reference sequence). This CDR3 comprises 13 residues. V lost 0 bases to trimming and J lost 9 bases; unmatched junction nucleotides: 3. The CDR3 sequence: CASSQEDRDKAFF. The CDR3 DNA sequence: TGTGCCAGCAGCCAAGAGGACAGGGATAAAGCTTTCTTT.

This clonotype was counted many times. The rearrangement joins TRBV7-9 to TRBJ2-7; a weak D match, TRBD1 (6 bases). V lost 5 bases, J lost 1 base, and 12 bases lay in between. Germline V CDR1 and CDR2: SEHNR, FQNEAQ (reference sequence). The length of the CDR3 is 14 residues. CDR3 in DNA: TGTGCCAGCAGCCGGGACACAACTTCCTACGAGCAGTACTTC. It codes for CASSRDTTSYEQYF. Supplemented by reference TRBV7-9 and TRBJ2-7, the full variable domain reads DTGVSQNPRHKITKRGQNVTFRCDPISEHNRLYWYRQTLGQGPEFLTYFQNEAQLEKSRLLSDRFSAERPKGSFSTLEIQRTEQGDSAMYLCASSRDTTSYEQYFGPGTRLTVT.

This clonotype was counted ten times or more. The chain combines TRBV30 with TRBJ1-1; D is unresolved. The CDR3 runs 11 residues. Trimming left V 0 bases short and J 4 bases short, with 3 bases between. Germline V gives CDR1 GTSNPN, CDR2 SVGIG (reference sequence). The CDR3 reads CAWSVLTEAFF. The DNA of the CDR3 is TGTGCCTGGAGTGTACTCACTGAAGCTTTCTTT. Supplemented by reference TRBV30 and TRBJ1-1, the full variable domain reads SQTIHQWPATLVQPVGSPLSLECTVEGTSNPNLYWYRQAAGRGLQLLFYSVGIGQISSEVPQNLSASRPQDRQFILSSKKLLLSDSGFYLCAWSVLTEAFFGQGTRLTVV.

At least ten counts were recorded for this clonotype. The CDR3 nucleotides read TGTGCCAGCAGCTTAGATCCCGGGACAGGGGACGGCTACACCTTC. This encodes CASSLDPGTGDGYTF. J is TRBJ1-2 and V is TRBV11-2, with 10 bases matching TRBD1. Germline loops: CDR1 SGHAT, CDR2 FQNNGV. V dropped 0 bases and J dropped 8; count of bases not matched to a gene: 6. The CDR3 runs to 15 residues. Full variable domain (rest looked up from reference TRBV11-2 and TRBJ1-2): EAGVAQSPRYKIIEKRQSVAFWCNPISGHATLYWYQQILGQGPKLLIQFQNNGVVDDSQLPKDRFSAERLKGVDSTLKIQPAKLEDSAVYLCASSLDPGTGDGYTFGSGTRLTVV.

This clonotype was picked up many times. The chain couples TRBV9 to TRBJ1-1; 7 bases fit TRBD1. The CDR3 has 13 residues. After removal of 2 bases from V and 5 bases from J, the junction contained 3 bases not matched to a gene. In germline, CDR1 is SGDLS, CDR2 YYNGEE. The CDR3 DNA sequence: TGTGCCAGCAGCGTTACACAGGGGACTGAAGCTTTCTTT. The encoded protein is CASSVTQGTEAFF.

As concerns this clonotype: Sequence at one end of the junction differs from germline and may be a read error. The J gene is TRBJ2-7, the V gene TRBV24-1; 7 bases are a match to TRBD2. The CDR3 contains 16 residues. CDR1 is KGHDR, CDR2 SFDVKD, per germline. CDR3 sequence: CATSDLGSSGSYDQYF. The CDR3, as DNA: TGTGCCACCAGTGATTTGGGGTCTAGCGGCTCCTACGATCAGTACTTC.

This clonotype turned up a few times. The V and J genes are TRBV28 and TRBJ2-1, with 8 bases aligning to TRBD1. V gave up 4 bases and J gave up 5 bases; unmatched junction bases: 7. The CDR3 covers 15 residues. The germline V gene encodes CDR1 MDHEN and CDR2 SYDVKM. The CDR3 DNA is TGTGCCAGCAGTTCACCAGGGGGCTCGGACAATGAGCAGTTCTTC. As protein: CASSSPGGSDNEQFF.

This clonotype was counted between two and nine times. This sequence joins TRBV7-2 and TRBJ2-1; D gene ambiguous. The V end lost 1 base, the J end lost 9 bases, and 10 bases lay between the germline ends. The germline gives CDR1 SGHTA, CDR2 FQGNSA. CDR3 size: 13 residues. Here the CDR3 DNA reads TGTGCCAGCAGCTTAGGGTCCGCCCGTGAGCAGTTCTTC. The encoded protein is CASSLGSAREQFF. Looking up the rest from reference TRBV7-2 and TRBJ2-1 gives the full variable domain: GAGVSQSPSNKVTEKGKDVELRCDPISGHTALYWYRQSLGQGLEFLIYFQGNSAPDKSGLPSDRFSAERTGGSVSTLTIQRTQQEDSAVYLCASSLGSAREQFFGPGTRLTVL.

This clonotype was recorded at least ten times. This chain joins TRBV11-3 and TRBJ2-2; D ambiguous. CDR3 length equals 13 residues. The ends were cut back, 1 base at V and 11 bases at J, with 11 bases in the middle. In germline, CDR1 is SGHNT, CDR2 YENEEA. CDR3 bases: TGTGCCAGCAGCTTAGTAATGGGTGGCGAGCTGTTTTTT. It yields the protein CASSLVMGGELFF.

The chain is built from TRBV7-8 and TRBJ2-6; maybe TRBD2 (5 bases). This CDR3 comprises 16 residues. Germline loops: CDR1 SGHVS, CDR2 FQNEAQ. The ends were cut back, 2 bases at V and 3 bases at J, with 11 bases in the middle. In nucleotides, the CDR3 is TGTGCCAGCAGCTTATCCGGAGGAGGTGGGGCCAACGTCCTGACTTTC. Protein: CASSLSGGGGANVLTF.

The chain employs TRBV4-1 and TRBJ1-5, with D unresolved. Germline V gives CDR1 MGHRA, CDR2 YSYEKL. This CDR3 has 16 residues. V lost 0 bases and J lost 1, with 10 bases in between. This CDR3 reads CASSQERATSNQPQHF. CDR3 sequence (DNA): TGCGCCAGCAGCCAAGAGAGGGCGACGAGCAATCAGCCCCAGCATTTT.

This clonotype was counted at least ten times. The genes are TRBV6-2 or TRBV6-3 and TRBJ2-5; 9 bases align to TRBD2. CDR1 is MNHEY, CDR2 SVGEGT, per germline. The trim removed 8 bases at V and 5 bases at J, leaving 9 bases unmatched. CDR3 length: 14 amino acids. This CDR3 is CASRRGRAGETQYF. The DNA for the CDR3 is TGTGCCAGCCGGCGCGGGAGGGCCGGTGAGACCCAGTACTTC.

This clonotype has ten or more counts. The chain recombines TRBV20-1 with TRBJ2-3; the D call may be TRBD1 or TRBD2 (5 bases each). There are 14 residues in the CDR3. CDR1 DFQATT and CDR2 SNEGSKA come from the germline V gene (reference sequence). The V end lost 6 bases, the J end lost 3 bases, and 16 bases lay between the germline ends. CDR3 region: CSASGTRLTDTQYF. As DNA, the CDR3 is TGCAGTGCATCCGGGACCCGATTAACAGATACGCAGTATTTT.

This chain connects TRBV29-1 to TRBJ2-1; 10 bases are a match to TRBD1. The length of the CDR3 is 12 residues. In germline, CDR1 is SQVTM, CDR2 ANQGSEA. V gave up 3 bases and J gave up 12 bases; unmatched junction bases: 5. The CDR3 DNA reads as TGCAGCGTTGATGACAGGGGGCCGGGGCAGTTCTTC. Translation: CSVDDRGPGQFF.